This TCR beta chain was identified in a study of neurological immune-mediated disorders. Study-level results: The study phylogenetically grouped the repertoires of 18 of 34 multiple sclerosis patients into one related-CDR3 cluster, a possible signature. HTLV-1-associated myelopathy displayed the greatest TCR clonal expansion, and multiple sclerosis exhibited the smallest, lower than that of healthy controls.

TCRdb analysed the 5' RACE reads with MiXCR anew, one entry per CDR3 protein. The table includes roughly 56,000 distinct CDR3 sequences, approximately 3.6% detected once. V lost 5 bases, J lost 0 bases, and 17 bases lay in between. There are 16 residues in the CDR3. Per germline, CDR1 SGHTA and CDR2 FQGNSA. The sample holds many counts of this clonotype. Its antigen is unknown. This chain connects TRBV7-2 to TRBJ2-7, with a possible D match to TRBD2 (6 bases). The receptor was derived from a woman aged 55-69 years with multiple sclerosis. Material for sequencing was PBMCs. CDR3 loop: CASSRETVWYSYEQYF. The CDR3 region has the DNA TGTGCCAGCAGCCGGGAGACAGTTTGGTACTCCTACGAGCAGTACTTC.